The TCR beta chain under discussion was sequenced for a study of T cell repertoires in cytomegalovirus infection. A note on this clonotype: Its target is unknown.

The CDR3 has 16 residues. Trimming took 4 bases from V and 2 from J, leaving 18 bases between them. The germline CDR1 and CDR2 sequences are SGHDT and YYEEEE. TCRdb recomputed calls from the reads with MiXCR, one row per CDR3 protein. The sample shows approximately 300,000 distinct CDR3 sequences, around 25% of them seen only once. This clonotype originated in a human donor in good health (CMV status not recorded). Some clones in this sample may be carry-over from other donors' samples. The material was cultured PBMCs, obtained from culture after CMV antigen stimulation. The gene calls are TRBV5-6 and TRBJ2-5; tentatively, D is TRBD1 or TRBD2 (5 bases each). This CDR3 reads CASSPTRWGNQETQYF. The CDR3 nucleotides read TGTGCCAGCAGCCCGACCCGTTGGGGGAATCAAGAGACCCAGTACTTC.